This entry features one TCR beta chain sequence. The data are from a study of blood T cell repertoires in COVID-19. Study overall: Whether acute or convalescent, the COVID-19 samples came from the United States, Italy and Spain. Sample material is recorded as cDNA or gDNA derived from T cells, B-cell-depleted T cells, or PBMCs.

Authors' data handling: From reference gene primer amplification, estimates of nucleated cell counts were derived. Sequencing used immunoSEQ multiplex PCR; TCRdb keeps in-frame clones, though not all of them. V, J and clone size reflect that table, while D and trimming were determined from the DNA. The sample carries 30,000 to 50,000 clones, about four fifths recorded once. Looked up from germline, CDR1 is SGHRS and CDR2 is YFSETQ. V shed 1 base and J shed 0 bases, with 10 bases lying between them. This CDR3 has 16 amino acids. Material for sequencing was peripheral blood. V usage is TRBV5-1 and J usage is TRBJ2-2; D is ambiguous. This sequence originates from a man between 65 and 79 years old with acute or convalescent COVID-19. The CDR3 sequence: CASSLSGATNTGELFF. CDR3 in DNA: TGCGCCAGCAGCTTGTCCGGAGCGACGAACACCGGGGAGCTGTTTTTT. The complete variable domain, with remaining parts taken from reference TRBV5-1 and TRBJ2-2, reads KAGVTQTPRYLIKTRGQQVTLSCSPISGHRSVSWYQQTPGQGLQFLFEYFSETQRNKGNFPGRFSGRQFSNSRSEMNVSTLELGDSALYLCASSLSGATNTGELFFGEGSRLTVL.